These T cell receptor beta chains were read from a single sample in a study of somatic mutations in cytotoxic T cells in rheumatoid arthritis. Produced via immunoSEQ multiplex PCR; TCRdb's table is partial and in-frame only. The table shows 15,000 to 20,000 clones, with about four fifths occurring only once. Sequences were obtained from CD8+ T cells sorted from blood. The receptors originated from a woman aged 50 to 60 in good health. CDR3s include the opening cysteine and the closing phenylalanine or tryptophan. D genes are given only for firm matches. Only part of the rows carry a size: once, few, many, or a class if the clone is expanded.

d_call j_call v_call clone_size cdr3_aa cdr3_nt
TRBD1 TRBJ2-6 TRBV11-2 NA CASSYPGTGGHSGANVLTF TGTGCCAGCAGCTACCCCGGGACAGGGGGTCATTCTGGGGCCAACGTCCTGACTTTC
TRBD2 TRBJ2-5 TRBV2 NA CASSGGGLRGTQYF TGTGCCAGCAGCGGCGGGGGGCTACGGGGGACCCAGTACTTC
NA TRBJ2-7 TRBV13 NA CASSPLGGAYEQYF TGTGCCAGCAGCCCCCTTGGGGGCGCCTACGAGCAGTACTTC
NA TRBJ2-2 TRBV7-2 NA CASSLAPEAAGELFF TGTGCCAGCAGCTTAGCGCCAGAGGCCGCCGGGGAGCTGTTTTTT
NA TRBJ1-2 TRBV9 NA CASSVGGDYGYTF TGTGCCAGCAGCGTGGGGGGGGACTATGGCTACACCTTC
NA TRBJ1-2 TRBV4-1 NA CASSQVVSQNNGYTF TGCGCCAGCAGCCAAGTCGTAAGCCAGAACAATGGCTACACCTTC
NA TRBJ1-5 TRBV7-9 NA CASSPGTDSNQPQHF TGTGCCAGCAGCCCTGGTACAGATAGCAATCAGCCCCAGCATTTT
TRBD2 TRBJ2-3 TRBV10-3 NA CAISRVLAGDSTDTQYF TGTGCCATCAGTCGAGTACTAGCGGGCGATTCCACAGATACGCAGTATTTT
NA TRBJ2-1 TRBV11-2 NA CASSLAGYNEQFF TGTGCCAGCAGCTTAGCCGGGTACAATGAGCAGTTCTTC
NA TRBJ1-1 TRBV6-1 NA CASSDDTGSSTEAFF TGTGCCAGCAGTGACGACACAGGGTCGTCCACTGAAGCTTTCTTT
TRBD2 TRBJ2-2 TRBV11-2 NA CASSLEQAGRGGTGELFF TGTGCCAGCAGCTTAGAACAAGCGGGAAGGGGTGGCACCGGGGAGCTGTTTTTT
NA TRBJ1-5 TRBV4-1 few CASSQVLGNQPQHF TGCGCCAGCAGCCAAGTGCTGGGCAATCAGCCCCAGCATTTT
TRBD2 TRBJ2-1 TRBV9 NA CASSLQRGTSYNEQFF TGTGCCAGCAGCCTCCAGCGGGGGACCTCCTACAATGAGCAGTTCTTC
TRBD2 TRBJ2-7 TRBV6-5 NA CASSYWREGYEQYF TGTGCCAGCAGTTACTGGCGGGAGGGATACGAGCAGTACTTC
NA TRBJ2-2 TRBV5-5 NA CASSYGGAGELFF TGTGCCAGCAGCTACGGTGGGGCCGGGGAGCTGTTTTTT
NA TRBJ2-2 TRBV30 NA CAWRASPDTGELFF TGTGCCTGGAGGGCCTCTCCAGACACCGGGGAGCTGTTTTTT
TRBD1 TRBJ2-3 TRBV29-1 NA CSVDGQGHSDTQYF TGCAGCGTTGATGGACAGGGGCACTCAGATACGCAGTATTTT
NA TRBJ1-1 TRBV10-1 NA CASSSGVNTEAFF TGCGCCTCTTCCTCAGGGGTTAACACTGAAGCTTTCTTT
TRBD2 TRBJ2-2 TRBV10-3 NA CAITSGSREGLNTGELFF TGTGCCATCACTAGCGGGAGCAGGGAGGGGTTAAACACCGGGGAGCTGTTTTTT
NA TRBJ2-5 TRBV6-5 NA CASSYGEEGPETQYF TGTGCCAGCAGTTACGGAGAAGAGGGTCCAGAGACCCAGTACTTC
NA TRBJ2-3 TRBV5-1 NA CASSLTTADTDTQYF TGCGCCAGCAGCTTGACCACGGCAGACACAGATACGCAGTATTTT
NA TRBJ2-3 TRBV21-1 NA CASKWEGRDTDTQYF TGTGCCAGCAAGTGGGAAGGGAGGGATACAGATACGCAGTATTTT
TRBD1 TRBJ1-2 TRBV19 NA CASNPRQGWHGYTF TGTGCCAGTAATCCACGACAGGGTTGGCATGGCTACACCTTC
TRBD2 TRBJ2-1 TRBV27 few CASSLSAGAPGNEQFF TGTGCCAGCAGTTTATCAGCGGGGGCCCCCGGCAATGAGCAGTTCTTC
TRBD1 TRBJ2-7 TRBV4-1 NA CASSQRQGSYEQYF TGCGCCAGCAGCCAAAGACAGGGGAGCTACGAGCAGTACTTC
NA TRBJ1-1 TRBV28 NA CASRPVGEGAEAFF TGTGCCAGCCGCCCTGTGGGGGAAGGAGCTGAAGCTTTCTTT
NA TRBJ2-5 TRBV19 NA CASSPPGLYSNQETQYF TGTGCCAGTAGTCCCCCGGGACTCTACTCAAACCAAGAGACCCAGTACTTC
NA TRBJ1-2 TRBV6-6 NA CASSYSLSASYGYTF TGTGCCAGCAGTTACTCGTTATCAGCCAGCTATGGCTACACCTTC
TRBD1 TRBJ1-2 TRBV19 NA CASSTRGSGNYGYTF TGTGCCAGTAGTACCAGGGGGTCCGGTAACTATGGCTACACCTTC
NA TRBJ2-7 TRBV7-2 NA CASSPSSEQYF TGTGCCAGCAGCCCGAGTAGTGAGCAGTACTTC
NA TRBJ1-2 TRBV4-1 NA CASSQQWGGDGYTF TGCGCCAGCAGCCAACAGTGGGGCGGGGATGGCTACACCTTC